These 5 T cell receptor beta chains share one sample of origin, sequenced in a study of blood T cell repertoires in COVID-19. Some clones are missing from TCRdb's copy, which holds only in-frame ones; the method was immunoSEQ multiplex PCR. This sample carries about 400,000 clones, more than 85% of them seen once, and the ten largest clones take over 2.5%. Sequences were obtained from peripheral blood. These receptors were obtained from a human donor in a cohort sampled during active COVID-19.

J is TRBJ2-7 and V is TRBV11-2; D is perhaps TRBD2 (5 bases). This CDR3 comprises 13 residues. Germline V CDR1 and CDR2: SGHAT, FQNNGV. Trimming shortened V by 7 bases and J by 6 bases, and 16 bases separated the two germline ends. In DNA form, the CDR3 reads TGTGCCAGCAAGGGCAATAACCGGGGCGAGCAGTACTTC. Translation: CASKGNNRGEQYF. The entire variable domain, with the rest obtained from reference TRBV11-2 and TRBJ2-7, is as follows: EAGVAQSPRYKIIEKRQSVAFWCNPISGHATLYWYQQILGQGPKLLIQFQNNGVVDDSQLPKDRFSAERLKGVDSTLKIQPAKLEDSAVYLCASKGNNRGEQYFGPGTRLTVT.

The chain's CDR3 is CASSVVSGGNGELFF. The CDR3 nucleotides read TGTGCCAGCAGTGTGGTGTCAGGGGGAAACGGGGAGCTGTTTTTT. This chain uses TRBV2 with TRBJ2-2; 7 bases line up with TRBD1. Germline CDR1 and CDR2: SNHLY and FYNNEI. This CDR3 has 15 amino acids. V trimming: 4 bases; J trimming: 7 bases; junction bases outside the gene matches: 9. Combining the CDR3 with reference TRBV2 and TRBJ2-2 gives the whole variable domain EPEVTQTPSHQVTQMGQEVILRCVPISNHLYFYWYRQILGQKVEFLVSFYNNEISEKSEIFDDQFSVERPDGSNFTLKIRSTKLEDSAMYFCASSVVSGGNGELFFGEGSRLTVL.

Note on this clone: Other nucleotide sequences in the sample specify the same CDR3. The J gene is TRBJ2-3, the V gene TRBV30; TRBD2 is a possible D gene (5 bases). Deletions cut 2 bases from V and 0 bases from J, with 12 bases between. Germline V gives CDR1 GTSNPN, CDR2 SVGIG (reference sequence). This CDR3 comprises 15 residues. CDR3 residues: CAWSPGLSSTDTQYF. The CDR3 nucleotides are TGTGCCTGGAGTCCCGGACTTTCTAGCACAGATACGCAGTATTTT.

This clone was counted only a few times. The chain has TRBV13 and TRBJ2-7; tentatively, D is TRBD2 (6 bases). V lost 0 bases, J lost 7 bases, and 7 bases lay in between. This CDR3 comprises 12 residues. The germline V gene has CDR1 PRHDT and CDR2 FYEKMQ (reference sequence). The CDR3 DNA sequence: TGTGCCAGCAGCTTAGGGGCGGGGGAGCAGTACTTC. Translating gives CASSLGAGEQYF.

The chain employs TRBV19 and TRBJ1-4; D is possibly TRBD1 (5 bases). Germline V lookup: CDR1 LNHDA, CDR2 SQIVND (reference sequence). The ends were cut back, 5 bases at V and 8 bases at J, with 9 bases in the middle. This CDR3 contains 12 residues. CDR3 coding DNA: TGTGCCAGTAGTCCGGGACTAGAAAAACTGTTTTTT. Its protein product is CASSPGLEKLFF.